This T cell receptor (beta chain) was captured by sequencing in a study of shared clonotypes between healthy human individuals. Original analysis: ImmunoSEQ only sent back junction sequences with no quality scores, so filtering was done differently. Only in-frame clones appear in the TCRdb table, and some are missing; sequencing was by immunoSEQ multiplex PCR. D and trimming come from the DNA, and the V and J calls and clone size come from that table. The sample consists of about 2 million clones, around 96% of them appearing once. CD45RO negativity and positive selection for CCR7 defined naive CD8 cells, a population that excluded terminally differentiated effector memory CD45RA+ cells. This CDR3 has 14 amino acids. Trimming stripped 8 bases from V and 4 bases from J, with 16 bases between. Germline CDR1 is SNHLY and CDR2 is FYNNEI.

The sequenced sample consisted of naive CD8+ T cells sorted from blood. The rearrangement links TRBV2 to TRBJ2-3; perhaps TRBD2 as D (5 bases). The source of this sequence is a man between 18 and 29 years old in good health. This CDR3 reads CASLTSIEADTQYF. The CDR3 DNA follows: TGTGCCAGCCTCACTAGTATCGAGGCAGATACGCAGTATTTT.